This paragraph covers one TCR beta chain sequence. One end of the junction varies from germline; a read error may be responsible. Each ophthalmopathy patient scored at least 3 on the Clinical Activity Score and at least 4 on NOSPECS grade, with duration under 3 months. Approximately 10 ml of fresh peripheral blood supplied the PBMCs. Researchers took RNA transcripts and amplified the TCR beta CDR3 regions from them. A first-round RT-PCR of the TCR CDR3 used the HTBI primer set. Using its own MiXCR run on the multiplex PCR reads, TCRdb lists one record per CDR3 protein. The sample lists nearly 600,000 distinct CDR3 sequences, approximately 15% occurring once. The CDR3 covers 17 residues. The germline V gene has CDR1 ENHRY and CDR2 SYGVKD. The data originate from a study of T cells in Graves' hyperthyroidism and ophthalmopathy.

The chain links TRBV10-3 to TRBJ2-3, with no clear D. The receptor was derived from a young woman with Graves' ophthalmopathy. The sequenced sample consisted of blood. The CDR3 sequence is CATSDTTHLAPTDTQYF. CDR3 sequence (DNA): TGTGCCACCAGTGACACTACGCACCTGGCCCCCACAGATACGCAGTATTTT.